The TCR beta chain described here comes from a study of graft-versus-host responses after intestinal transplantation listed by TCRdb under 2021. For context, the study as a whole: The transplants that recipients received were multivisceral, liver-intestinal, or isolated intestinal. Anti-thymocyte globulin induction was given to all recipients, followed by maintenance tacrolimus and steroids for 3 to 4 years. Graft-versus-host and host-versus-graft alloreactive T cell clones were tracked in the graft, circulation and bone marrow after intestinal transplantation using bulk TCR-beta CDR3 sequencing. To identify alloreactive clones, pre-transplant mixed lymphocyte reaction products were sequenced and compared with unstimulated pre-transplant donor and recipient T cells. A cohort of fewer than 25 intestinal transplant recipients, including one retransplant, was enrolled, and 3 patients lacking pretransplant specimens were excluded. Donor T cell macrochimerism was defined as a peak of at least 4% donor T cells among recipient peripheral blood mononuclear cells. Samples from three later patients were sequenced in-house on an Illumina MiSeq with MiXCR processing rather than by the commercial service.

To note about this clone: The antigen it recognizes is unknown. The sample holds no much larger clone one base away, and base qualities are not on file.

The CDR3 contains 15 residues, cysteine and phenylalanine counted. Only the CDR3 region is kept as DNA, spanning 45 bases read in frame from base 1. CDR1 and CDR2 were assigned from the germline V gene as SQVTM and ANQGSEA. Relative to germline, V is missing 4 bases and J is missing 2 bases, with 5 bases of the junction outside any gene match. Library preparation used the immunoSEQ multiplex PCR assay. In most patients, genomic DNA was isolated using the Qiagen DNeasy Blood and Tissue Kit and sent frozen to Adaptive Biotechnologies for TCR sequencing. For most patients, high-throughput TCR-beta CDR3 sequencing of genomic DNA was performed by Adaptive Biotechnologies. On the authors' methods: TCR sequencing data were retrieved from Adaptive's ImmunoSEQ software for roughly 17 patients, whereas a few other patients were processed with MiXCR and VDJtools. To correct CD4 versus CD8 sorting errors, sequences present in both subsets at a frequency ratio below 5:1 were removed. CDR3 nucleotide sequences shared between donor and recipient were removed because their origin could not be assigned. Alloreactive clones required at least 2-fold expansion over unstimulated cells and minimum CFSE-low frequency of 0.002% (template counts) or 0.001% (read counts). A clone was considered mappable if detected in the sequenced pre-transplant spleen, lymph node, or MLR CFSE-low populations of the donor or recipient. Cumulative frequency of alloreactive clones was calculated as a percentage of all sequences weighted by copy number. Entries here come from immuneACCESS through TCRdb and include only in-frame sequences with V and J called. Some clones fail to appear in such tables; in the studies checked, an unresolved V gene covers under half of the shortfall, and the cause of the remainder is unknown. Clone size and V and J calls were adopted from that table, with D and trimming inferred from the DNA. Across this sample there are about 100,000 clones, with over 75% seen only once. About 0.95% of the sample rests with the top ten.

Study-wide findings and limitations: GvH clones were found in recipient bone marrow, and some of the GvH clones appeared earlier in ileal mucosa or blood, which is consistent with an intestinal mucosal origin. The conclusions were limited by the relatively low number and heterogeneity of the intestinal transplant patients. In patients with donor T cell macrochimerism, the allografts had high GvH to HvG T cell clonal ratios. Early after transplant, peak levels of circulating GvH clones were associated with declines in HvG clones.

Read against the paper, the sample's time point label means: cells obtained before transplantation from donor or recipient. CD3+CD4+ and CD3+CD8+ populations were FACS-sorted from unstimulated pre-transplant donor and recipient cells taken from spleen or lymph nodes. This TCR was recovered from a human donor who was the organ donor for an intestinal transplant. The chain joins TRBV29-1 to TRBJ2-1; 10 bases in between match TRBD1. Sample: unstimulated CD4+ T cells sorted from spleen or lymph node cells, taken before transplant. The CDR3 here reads CSVARDRGTYNEQFF. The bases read TGCAGCGTTGCCCGGGACAGGGGAACCTACAATGAGCAGTTCTTC.